These T cell receptor beta chains were read from a single sample in a study of T-cell reconstitution after alpha-beta-depleted transplantation in children. TCRdb reprocessed the PCR reads with MiXCR, giving one entry per CDR3 protein. The sample includes approximately 300,000 distinct CDR3 sequences, around 7.3% seen only once; the top ten take about 8.2%. The material sequenced was peripheral blood, taken 360 days after TCRalphabeta/CD19-depleted stem cell transplant. Receptors were obtained from a female patient aged 2-15 years who had a stem cell transplant for Fanconi anemia, so the T cells may come from the graft donor. The CDR3 runs from the conserved cysteine through the conserved F or W. Each record gives: CDR3 DNA, CDR3 protein, J gene, D gene, clone size, V gene. The D gene is left open where the match is weak. Some rows have no size entry. The others give once, few or many, or a class for an expanded clone.

TGCAGTGCTCTCAGGGGCAACTATGGCTACACCTTC,CSALRGNYGYTF,TRBJ1-2,.,.,TRBV20-1
TGCGCCAGCAGCTTGGTTCGGCGGGGCGGGCAGTACTTC,CASSLVRRGGQYF,TRBJ2-7,.,many,TRBV5-1
TGCGCCAGCAGCATGAGGGGGTTCTATGGCTACACCTTC,CASSMRGFYGYTF,TRBJ1-2,.,few,TRBV5-1
TGTGCCAGCAGCCCGAAAACACGGGACAGCCGGTCATTATACAATGAGCAGTTCTTC,CASSPKTRDSRSLYNEQFF,TRBJ2-1,TRBD1,many,TRBV7-3
TGTGCCAGCAGCTTCGGGGGTGGTATGGGCAATGAGCAGTTCTTC,CASSFGGGMGNEQFF,TRBJ2-1,.,many,TRBV7-9
TGCGCCAGCGAGAGGGACAGGGATAACAATGAGCAGTTCTTC,CASERDRDNNEQFF,TRBJ2-1,TRBD1,many,TRBV5-1
TGTGCCAGCAGACTTCGGACCCACCTCAATGAGCAGTTCTTC,CASRLRTHLNEQFF,TRBJ2-1,.,few,TRBV27
TGCGCCAGCAGCAAGCTTACAGGGGGAGGTAATTCACCCCTCCACTTT,CASSKLTGGGNSPLHF,TRBJ1-6,TRBD1,many,TRBV5-1
TGCGCCAGCAGCTTGGCCGGGACAGGGGATGAAAAACTGTTTTTT,CASSLAGTGDEKLFF,TRBJ1-4,TRBD1,many,TRBV5-1
TGTGCCAGCAGTTTCATTAGCGCAGGGGCTCAGCCCCAGCATTTT,CASSFISAGAQPQHF,TRBJ1-5,.,.,TRBV28
TGTGCCAGCAGCGCCACGGACGGGCCCTATGGCTACACCTTC,CASSATDGPYGYTF,TRBJ1-2,.,many,TRBV9
TGTGCCAGCAGCTTAGCCTCCGGACTAAGATCCTACGAGCAGTACTTC,CASSLASGLRSYEQYF,TRBJ2-7,.,few,TRBV11-1
TGTGCCAGTAGCCCGGGACAGGGTGATACGCAGTATTTT,CASSPGQGDTQYF,TRBJ2-3,TRBD1,once,TRBV19
TGCGCCAGCAGCTATGGGGACAGCTCATCCCTGCTCTCTGGAAACACCATATATTTT,CASSYGDSSSLLSGNTIYF,TRBJ1-3,TRBD1,few,TRBV5-1
TGCAGTGCTAGAGGTGGACAGGTGGTCAGACAGCCCCAGCATTTT,CSARGGQVVRQPQHF,TRBJ1-5,TRBD1,.,TRBV20-1
TGTGCCAGCAGTGAGAGGGGCGGCGGTAGCTCCTATAATTCACCCCTCCACTTT,CASSERGGGSSYNSPLHF,TRBJ1-6,.,.,TRBV25-1
TGCGCCAGCAGCTTGGTTCGGGACAGGGACCAAGAGACCCAGTACTTC,CASSLVRDRDQETQYF,TRBJ2-5,TRBD1,many,TRBV5-1
TGTGCCAGCAGCAAATCGAGTCCAGGGGTCCAGCCCCAGCATTTT,CASSKSSPGVQPQHF,TRBJ1-5,.,.,TRBV21-1
TGTGCCAGCAGTCAACTTAGCAATCAGCCCCAGCATTTT,CASSQLSNQPQHF,TRBJ1-5,.,many,TRBV6-2/TRBV6-3
TGTGCCAGCAGTTTTGATTCCGGGGCCTATGCGGGAAAAGCCAAAAACATTCAGTACTTC,CASSFDSGAYAGKAKNIQYF,TRBJ2-4,.,.,TRBV28
TGTGCCAGCAGTTTAGCCCGGACGGGAAGAGAGACCCAGTACTTC,CASSLARTGRETQYF,TRBJ2-5,.,many,TRBV12-3/TRBV12-4
TGCGCCAGCAGCCAAGAAAACGCGCCGGAGGCCGGGGAGCTGTTTTTT,CASSQENAPEAGELFF,TRBJ2-2,.,many,TRBV4-3
TGTGCCAGCAGCTTATCCACAACCGGGTTTCCTGAAGCTTTCTTT,CASSLSTTGFPEAFF,TRBJ1-1,.,.,TRBV7-9
TGTGCCTGGAGTCGGGATGGGACTAACTATGGCTACACCTTC,CAWSRDGTNYGYTF,TRBJ1-2,.,few,TRBV30
TGTGCCAGCAGCCAACAGGTCAGCGGGGCCCGTCCCTACGAGCAGTACTTC,CASSQQVSGARPYEQYF,TRBJ2-7,TRBD2,.,TRBV3-1
TGTGCCAGCAGCTCCACAGGGCAGAGTTCACCCCTCCACTTT,CASSSTGQSSPLHF,TRBJ1-6,.,.,TRBV5-5
TGTGCCAGCAGTCAGGGGGCCCCACTATCGAACACCGGGGAGCTGTTTTTT,CASSQGAPLSNTGELFF,TRBJ2-2,TRBD1,.,TRBV12-3/TRBV12-4
TGTGCCAGCAGTCTACAGGGACGGTCCTACAATGAGCAGTTCTTC,CASSLQGRSYNEQFF,TRBJ2-1,.,many,TRBV12-3/TRBV12-4
TGTGCCAGCAGCCCCACAGCAGGGTTCTACGAGCAGTACTTC,CASSPTAGFYEQYF,TRBJ2-7,.,many,TRBV6-5
TGTGCCAGCAGCTTAGTCAGGGCCCCTTTTCAAGAGACCCAGTACTTC,CASSLVRAPFQETQYF,TRBJ2-5,.,.,TRBV7-9
TGTGCCAGCAGGCTAGATTACAATGAGCAGTTCTTC,CASRLDYNEQFF,TRBJ2-1,.,.,TRBV11-2
TGTGCCAGCAGACAGGGATTGGATTCACCCCTCCACTTT,CASRQGLDSPLHF,TRBJ1-6,.,.,TRBV28
TGTGCCAGCAGCTTGACAGGGGGAGGCTCTGAAGCTTTCTTT,CASSLTGGGSEAFF,TRBJ1-1,TRBD1,.,TRBV5-5
TGTGCCAGCAGCGTAGGTAGCGGATGGAGCACAGATACGCAGTATTTT,CASSVGSGWSTDTQYF,TRBJ2-3,.,.,TRBV9
TGTGCCAGCAGTGAAGCCATGGGGGGCAATCAGCCCCAGCATTTT,CASSEAMGGNQPQHF,TRBJ1-5,.,many,TRBV6-1
TGTGCCAGCAGCTTAGGTGGGGATGAAGCTTTCTTT,CASSLGGDEAFF,TRBJ1-1,.,many,TRBV7-2
TGTGCCAGCAGCCCGCCGACAGCAGCCCCCGAGCAGTACTTC,CASSPPTAAPEQYF,TRBJ2-7,.,few,TRBV11-2
TGTGCCAGCAGTCGGCCGGGACAGGGACACAATGAGCAGTTCTTC,CASSRPGQGHNEQFF,TRBJ2-1,TRBD1,.,TRBV6-1
TGCAGTGCTCCTAACAGGTTTTCTATGAACACTGAAGCTTTCTTT,CSAPNRFSMNTEAFF,TRBJ1-1,.,many,TRBV20-1
TGTGCCTGGAGTCCTACTAGCGGGAGACTGGCCTACGAGCAGTACTTC,CAWSPTSGRLAYEQYF,TRBJ2-7,TRBD2,few,TRBV30
TGCGCCAGCAGCTTGGGGGCCGGGACTAGGCCCTACGAGCAGTACTTC,CASSLGAGTRPYEQYF,TRBJ2-7,TRBD2,many,TRBV5-1
TGCGCCAGCAGTGAGAGTGTGGGCAGGGCGAAACCTTTTTTT,CASSESVGRAKPFF,TRBJ1-5,.,many,TRBV10-2